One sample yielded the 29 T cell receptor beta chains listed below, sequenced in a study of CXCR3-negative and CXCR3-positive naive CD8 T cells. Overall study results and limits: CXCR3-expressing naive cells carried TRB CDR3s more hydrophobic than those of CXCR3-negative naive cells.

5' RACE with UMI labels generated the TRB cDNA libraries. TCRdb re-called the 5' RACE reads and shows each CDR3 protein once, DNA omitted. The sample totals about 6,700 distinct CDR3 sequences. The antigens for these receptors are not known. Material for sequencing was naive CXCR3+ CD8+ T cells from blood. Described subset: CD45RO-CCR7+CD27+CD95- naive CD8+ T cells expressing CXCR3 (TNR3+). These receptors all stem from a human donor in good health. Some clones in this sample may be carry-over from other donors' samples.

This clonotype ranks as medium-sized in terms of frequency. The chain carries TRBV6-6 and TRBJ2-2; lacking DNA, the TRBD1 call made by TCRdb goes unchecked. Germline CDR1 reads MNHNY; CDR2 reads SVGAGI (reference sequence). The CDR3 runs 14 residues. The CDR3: CASSSNHRAGELFF.

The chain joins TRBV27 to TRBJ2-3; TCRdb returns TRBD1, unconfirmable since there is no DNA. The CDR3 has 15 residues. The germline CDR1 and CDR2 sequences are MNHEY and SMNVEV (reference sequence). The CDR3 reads CASSPTTGRTDTQYF.

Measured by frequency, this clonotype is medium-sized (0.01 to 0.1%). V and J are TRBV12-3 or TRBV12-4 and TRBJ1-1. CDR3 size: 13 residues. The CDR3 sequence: CASSLARTAEAFF.

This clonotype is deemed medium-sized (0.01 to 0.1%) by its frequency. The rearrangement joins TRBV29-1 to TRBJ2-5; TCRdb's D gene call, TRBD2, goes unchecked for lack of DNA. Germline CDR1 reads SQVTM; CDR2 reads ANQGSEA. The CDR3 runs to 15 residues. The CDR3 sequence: CSVGRRDYSLETQYF.

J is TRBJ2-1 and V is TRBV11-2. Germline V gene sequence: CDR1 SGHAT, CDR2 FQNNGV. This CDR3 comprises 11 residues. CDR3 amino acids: CASSRNNEQFF.

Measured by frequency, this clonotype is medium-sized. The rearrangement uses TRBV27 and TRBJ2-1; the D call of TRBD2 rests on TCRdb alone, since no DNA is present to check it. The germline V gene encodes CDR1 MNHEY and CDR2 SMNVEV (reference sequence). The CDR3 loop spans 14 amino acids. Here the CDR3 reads CASSFGGSRNEQFF.

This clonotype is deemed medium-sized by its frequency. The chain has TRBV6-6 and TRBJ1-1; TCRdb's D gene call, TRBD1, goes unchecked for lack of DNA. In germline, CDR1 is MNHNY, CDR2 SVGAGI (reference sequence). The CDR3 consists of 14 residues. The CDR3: CASTPTGRNTEAFF.

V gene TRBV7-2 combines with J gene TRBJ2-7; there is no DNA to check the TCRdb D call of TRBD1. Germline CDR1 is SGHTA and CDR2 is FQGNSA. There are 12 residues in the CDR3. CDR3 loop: CASSPGYYEQYF.

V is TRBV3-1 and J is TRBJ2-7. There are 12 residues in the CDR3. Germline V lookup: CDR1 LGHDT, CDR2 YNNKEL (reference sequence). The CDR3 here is CASSLTAYEQYF.

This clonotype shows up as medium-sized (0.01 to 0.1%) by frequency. The CDR3 protein is CSVEGTGNPVNIQYF. V gene TRBV29-1 combines with J gene TRBJ2-4; TCRdb calls TRBD1, which cannot be checked without DNA. The CDR3 contains 15 residues. CDR1 SQVTM and CDR2 ANQGSEA come from the germline V gene.

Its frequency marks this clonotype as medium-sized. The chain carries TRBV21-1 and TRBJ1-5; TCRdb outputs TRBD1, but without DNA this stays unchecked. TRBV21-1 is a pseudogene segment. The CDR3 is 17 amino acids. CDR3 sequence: CATPRAREMYSNQPQHF.

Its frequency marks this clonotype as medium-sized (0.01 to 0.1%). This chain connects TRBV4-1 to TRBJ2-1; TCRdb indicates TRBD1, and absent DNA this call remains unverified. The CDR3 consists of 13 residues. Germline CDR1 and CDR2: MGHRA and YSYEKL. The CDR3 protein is CASSQTGGREQFF.

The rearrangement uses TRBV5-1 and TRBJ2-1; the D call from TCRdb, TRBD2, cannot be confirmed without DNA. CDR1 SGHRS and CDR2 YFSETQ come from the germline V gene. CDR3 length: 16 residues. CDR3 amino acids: CASAEVEGRTYNEQFF.

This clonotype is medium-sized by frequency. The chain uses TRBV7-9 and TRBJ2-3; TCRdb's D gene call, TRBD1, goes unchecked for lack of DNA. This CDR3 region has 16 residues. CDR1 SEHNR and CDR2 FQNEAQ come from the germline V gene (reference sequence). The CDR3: CASSSWTGRDTDTQYF.

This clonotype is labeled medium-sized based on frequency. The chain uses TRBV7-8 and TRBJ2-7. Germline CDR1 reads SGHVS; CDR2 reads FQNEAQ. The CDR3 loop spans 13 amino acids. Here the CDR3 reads CASSLGLGYEQYF. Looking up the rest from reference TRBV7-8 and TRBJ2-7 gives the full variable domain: GAGVSQSPRYKVAKRGQDVALRCDPISGHVSLFWYQQALGQGPEFLTYFQNEAQLDKSGLPSDRFFAERPEGSVSTLKIQRTQQEDSAVYLCASSLGLGYEQYFGPGTRLTVT.

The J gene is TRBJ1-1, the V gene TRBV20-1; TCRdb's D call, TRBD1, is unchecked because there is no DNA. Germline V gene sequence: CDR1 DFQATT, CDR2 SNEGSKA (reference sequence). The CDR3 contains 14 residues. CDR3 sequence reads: CSAKHRGSNTEAFF.

CDR3 amino acids: CASRLGRDNSPLHF. The V and J genes are TRBV27 and TRBJ1-6; TCRdb names TRBD1, which stays unverified in the absence of DNA. The CDR3 length is 14 residues. Per the germline V gene, CDR1 is MNHEY and CDR2 is SMNVEV (reference sequence).

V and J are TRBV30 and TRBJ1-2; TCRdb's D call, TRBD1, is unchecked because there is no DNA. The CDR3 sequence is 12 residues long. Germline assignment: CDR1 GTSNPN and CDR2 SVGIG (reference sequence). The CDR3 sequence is CAWSEGYYGYTF.

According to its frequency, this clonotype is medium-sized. The CDR3: CASSQGQPNEQFF. This chain connects TRBV4-1 to TRBJ2-1. This CDR3 contains 13 residues. The germline V gene encodes CDR1 MGHRA and CDR2 YSYEKL.

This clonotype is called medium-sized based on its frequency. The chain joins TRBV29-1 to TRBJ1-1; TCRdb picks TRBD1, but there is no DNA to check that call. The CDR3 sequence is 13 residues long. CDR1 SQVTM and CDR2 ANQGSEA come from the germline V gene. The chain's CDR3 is CSVASGGATEAFF.

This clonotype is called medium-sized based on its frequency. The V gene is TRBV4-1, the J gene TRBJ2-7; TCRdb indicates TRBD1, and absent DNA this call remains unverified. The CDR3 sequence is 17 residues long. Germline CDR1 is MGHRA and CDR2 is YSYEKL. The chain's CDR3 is CASSQEQQGTVSYEQYF.

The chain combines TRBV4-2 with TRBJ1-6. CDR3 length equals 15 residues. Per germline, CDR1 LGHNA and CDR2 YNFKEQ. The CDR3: CASSQQDTYNSPLHF.

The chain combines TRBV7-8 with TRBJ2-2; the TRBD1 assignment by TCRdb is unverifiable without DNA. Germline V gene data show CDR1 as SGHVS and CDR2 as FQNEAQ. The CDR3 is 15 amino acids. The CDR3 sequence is CASSLGAGNTGELFF.

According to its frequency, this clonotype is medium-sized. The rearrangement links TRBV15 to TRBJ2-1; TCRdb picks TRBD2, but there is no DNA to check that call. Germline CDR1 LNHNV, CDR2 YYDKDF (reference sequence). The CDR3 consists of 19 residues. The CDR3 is CATSREWGGLAGFYNEQFF.

This CDR3 reads CASSGLVSYNEQFF. This chain links TRBV4-3 with TRBJ2-1; the TCRdb D gene call, TRBD2, has no DNA to confirm it. CDR1 is LGHNA and CDR2 is YSLEER in the germline V gene. CDR3 length: 14 amino acids.

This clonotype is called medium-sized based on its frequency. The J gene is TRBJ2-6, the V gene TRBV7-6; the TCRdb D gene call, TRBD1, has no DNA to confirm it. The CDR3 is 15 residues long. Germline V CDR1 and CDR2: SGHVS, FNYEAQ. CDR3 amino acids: CASSQQGTGANVLTF.

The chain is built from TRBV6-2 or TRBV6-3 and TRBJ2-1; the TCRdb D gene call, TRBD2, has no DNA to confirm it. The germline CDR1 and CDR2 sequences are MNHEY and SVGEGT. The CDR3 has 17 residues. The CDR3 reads CASSHGLAGVSYNEQFF.

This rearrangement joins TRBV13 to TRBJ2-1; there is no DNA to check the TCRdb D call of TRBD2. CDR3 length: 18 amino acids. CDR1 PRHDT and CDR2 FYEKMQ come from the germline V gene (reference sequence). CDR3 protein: CASSYRGEGLADYNEQFF.

The CDR3: CSVPRQDSYNEQFF. V usage is TRBV29-1 and J usage is TRBJ2-1. Germline CDR1 is SQVTM and CDR2 is ANQGSEA. This CDR3 has 14 residues.